A single TCR beta chain is shown here with its context. V was trimmed by 6 bases and J by 0 bases, leaving 13 bases between them. The CDR3 runs 14 residues. Germline assignment: CDR1 SGHRS and CDR2 YFSETQ. The sample belongs to a study of shared clonotypes between healthy human individuals. Across the study: The donor pool was made up of two women and a few men aged 18 to 49. Each donor contributed plates that comprised three CD4 naive, three CD4 memory, two CD8 naive and one CD8 memory.

The sorted-subset replicate PCRs were given about 200 ng DNA, which is 31,000 or so T cell genomes. The data were produced by immunoSEQ multiplex PCR, yet TCRdb's version contains in-frame clones alone and is incomplete. The sample has some 790,000 clones, roughly 72% seen once. The authors divided CD4+ cells into CD45RA+ naive and CD45RA-negative memory subsets. This receptor was identified in a woman in her twenties or thirties in good health. J is TRBJ2-7 and V is TRBV5-1; D unresolved. Sequencing was done on a sample of memory CD4+ T cells sorted from blood. The sample's subset: CD45RA-negative fraction. Here the CDR3 reads CASTVDYGSYEQYF. The CDR3 coding sequence is TGCGCCAGCACCGTCGATTACGGCTCCTACGAGCAGTACTTC.